This T cell receptor (beta chain) is from a study of blood T cell repertoires in COVID-19. Germline values: CDR1 SGHTA, CDR2 FQGNSA. The CDR3 length is 13 residues. The germline V and J ends were trimmed by 6 bases and 4 bases, with 9 bases remaining between them. Authors' data handling: Estimation of nucleated cell counts relied on the amplification of reference gene primers. Data came from immunoSEQ multiplex PCR; TCRdb stores just in-frame clones and leaves some out. From that table come the V and J calls and clone size; the DNA was used to work out D and trimming. This sample has approximately 250,000 clones, with around 90% found just once.

The clonotype comes from a woman aged 60-75 years in a cohort exposed to, infected with or recovered from COVID-19 (not recorded which). This chain connects TRBV7-2 to TRBJ1-4, with D perhaps TRBD1 (5 bases). Sequenced input: PBMCs or T cells enriched from blood (not recorded which). As DNA, the CDR3 is TGTGCCAGCAGTCGACAGATTAATGAAAAACTGTTTTTT. It yields the protein CASSRQINEKLFF.